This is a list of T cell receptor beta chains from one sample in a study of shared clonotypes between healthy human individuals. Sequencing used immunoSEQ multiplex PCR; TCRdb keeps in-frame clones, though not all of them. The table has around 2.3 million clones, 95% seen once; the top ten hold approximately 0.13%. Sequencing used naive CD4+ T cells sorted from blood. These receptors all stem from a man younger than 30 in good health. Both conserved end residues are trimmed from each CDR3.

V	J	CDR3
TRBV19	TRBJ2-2	ASSAPGETGELF
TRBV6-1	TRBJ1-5	ASSEGGTVYGNQPQH
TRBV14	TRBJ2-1	ASSQDILAGSSKYNEQF
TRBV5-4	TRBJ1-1	ASSHQEHYTEAF
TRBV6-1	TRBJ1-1	ASSEASPISATEAF
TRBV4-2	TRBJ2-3	ASSHPGTGAEDTQY
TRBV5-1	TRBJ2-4	ASSLVEGPSGIQY
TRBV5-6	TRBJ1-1	ASSPDRGREGTEAF
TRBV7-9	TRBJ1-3	ASSPTGGSGNTIY
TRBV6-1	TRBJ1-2	ASSYLGNYGYT
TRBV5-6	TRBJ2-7	ASSFAPLGYEQY
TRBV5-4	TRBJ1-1	ASSLGRNTEAF
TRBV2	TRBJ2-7	ASRRGGGGDTYEQY
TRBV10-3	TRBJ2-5	AIRSRSGETQY
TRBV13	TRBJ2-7	ASSLKTGQGDREQY
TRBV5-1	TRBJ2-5	ASSLTGQLQETQY
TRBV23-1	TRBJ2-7	ASSPPRDGSYEQY
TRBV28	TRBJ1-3	ASSLKGKGNTIY
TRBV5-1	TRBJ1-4	ASSPRTGPTNEKLF
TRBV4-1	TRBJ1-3	ASSQGPTSTGRSSGNTIY
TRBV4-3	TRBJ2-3	ASSRSWSTDTQY
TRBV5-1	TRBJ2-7	ASSPGGAGDAEQY
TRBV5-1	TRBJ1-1	ASASSMAGFAF
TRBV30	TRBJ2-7	AWSGGQRVTYEQY
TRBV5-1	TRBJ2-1	ASSLRQGAYNEQF
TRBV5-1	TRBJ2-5	ASSALSQETQY
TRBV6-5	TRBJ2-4	ASSYSSSKNIQY
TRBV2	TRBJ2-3	ASGTSPDTQY
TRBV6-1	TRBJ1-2	ASSETDRSNYGYT
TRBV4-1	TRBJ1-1	ASSQDGNTEAF
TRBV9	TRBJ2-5	ASSVGTSGGQETQY
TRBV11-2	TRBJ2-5	ASSWGLAEKTQY
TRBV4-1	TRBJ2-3	ASSQGLAGAGTDTQY
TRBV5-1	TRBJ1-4	ASSSGTGSTNEKLF
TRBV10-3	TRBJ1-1	AISALTSGMNTEAF
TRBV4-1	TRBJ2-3	ASSQDQGGTTDTQY
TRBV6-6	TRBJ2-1	ASSYRQGNEQF
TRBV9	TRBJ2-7	ASSVGTGVAYEQY
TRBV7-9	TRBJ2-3	ASSGLDRGADTQY